Listed here are 17 T cell receptor beta chains from one sample, sequenced in a study of blood T cell repertoires in COVID-19. The data were produced by immunoSEQ multiplex PCR, yet TCRdb's version contains in-frame clones alone and is incomplete. The sample contains 300,000 to 400,000 clones, more than 75% of which appear only once. Source material: peripheral blood. The receptors stem from a woman between 18 and 29 years old who had recovered from COVID-19.

The V call is TRBV21-1, the J call TRBJ1-4; TRBD1 is taken as the D call from the table, unchecked against the DNA. TRBV21-1 is a listed pseudogene. CDR3 length equals 13 residues. The CDR3 loop is CASSTRQNEKLFF. For the CDR3, the DNA is TGTGCCAGCAGCACCAGGCAGAATGAAAAACTGTTTTTT.

The V call is TRBV6-6, the J call TRBJ1-2; 7 bases map to TRBD1. J lost 4 bases, V lost 6 bases, and 5 bases had no gene match. CDR3 length equals 13 residues. Germline lookup yields CDR1 MNHNY and CDR2 SVGAGI (reference sequence). For the CDR3, the DNA is TGTGCCAGCAGAGACCGGGACAGCTATGGCTACACCTTC. Its translation is CASRDRDSYGYTF.

The chain is built from TRBV7-8 and TRBJ1-4; the D is unclear. From germline, CDR1 is SGHVS and CDR2 FQNEAQ. The CDR3 totals 14 residues. Trimming took 1 base from V and 9 from J, leaving 12 bases between them. The CDR3 is CASSLDLALKKLFF. In DNA form, the CDR3 reads TGTGCCAGCAGCTTAGATTTAGCGCTCAAAAAACTGTTTTTT. The whole variable domain, filled in from reference TRBV7-8 and TRBJ1-4, reads GAGVSQSPRYKVAKRGQDVALRCDPISGHVSLFWYQQALGQGPEFLTYFQNEAQLDKSGLPSDRFFAERPEGSVSTLKIQRTQQEDSAVYLCASSLDLALKKLFFGSGTQLSVL.

The gene calls are TRBV21-1 and TRBJ2-7; the table's D gene call, TRBD2, was not cross checked with the DNA. TRBV21-1 is termed a pseudogene. CDR3 size: 13 residues. In DNA, the CDR3 is TGTGCCAGCACCCCGACTAGCGTCTACGAGCAGTACGTC. It codes for CASTPTSVYEQYV.

The V call is TRBV2, the J call TRBJ2-5; 10 bases are shared with TRBD2. Trimming took 3 bases from V and 2 from J; bases not matched to a gene: 21. The CDR3 runs to 21 residues. Germline CDR1 and CDR2: SNHLY and FYNNEI. The CDR3: CASSDAFSWSSGSTPQETQYF. In DNA, the CDR3 is TGTGCCAGCAGTGATGCTTTTTCGTGGTCTAGCGGGAGTACCCCTCAAGAGACCCAGTACTTC. The complete variable domain, with remaining parts taken from reference TRBV2 and TRBJ2-5, reads EPEVTQTPSHQVTQMGQEVILRCVPISNHLYFYWYRQILGQKVEFLVSFYNNEISEKSEIFDDQFSVERPDGSNFTLKIRSTKLEDSAMYFCASSDAFSWSSGSTPQETQYFGPGTRLLVL.

The V call is TRBV24-1, the J call TRBJ1-6, with 7 bases lining up with TRBD1. V was clipped by 4 bases and J by 7 bases; unmatched bases: 6. Looked up from germline, CDR1 is KGHDR and CDR2 is SFDVKD. The CDR3 length is 15 residues. The CDR3 nucleotides are TGTGCCACCAGTGACCGATCAGGGGGGAATTCACCCCTCCACTTT. The encoded protein is CATSDRSGGNSPLHF.

The chain combines TRBV5-1 with TRBJ2-3; 7 positions match TRBD2. With 6 bases clipped from V and 5 bases from J, the junction kept 9 bases outside the gene matches. The CDR3 covers 14 residues. Germline CDR1 SGHRS, CDR2 YFSETQ. The CDR3, as DNA: TGCGCCAGCACACCGGGGGGATATTTAGATACGCAGTATTTT. Translating it yields CASTPGGYLDTQYF.

This rearrangement joins TRBV6-1 to TRBJ2-7; D gene ambiguous. This CDR3 is 13 amino acids long. In germline, CDR1 is MNHNS, CDR2 SASEGT. Trimming stripped 3 bases from V and 1 base from J, with 7 bases between. CDR3 nucleotide sequence: TGTGCCAGCAGTGATCCGTATTCCTACGAGCAGTACGTC. Its translation is CASSDPYSYEQYV.

This clone was found a few times. V gene TRBV12-3 or TRBV12-4 combines with J gene TRBJ1-5; no firm D call. CDR3 size: 13 residues. V lost 5 bases, J lost 6 bases, and 11 bases lay in between. The CDR3 sequence is CASSLQEGQPQHF. The CDR3 DNA reads as TGTGCCAGCAGTCTGCAGGAGGGTCAGCCCCAGCATTTT.

The rearrangement joins TRBV7-2 to TRBJ1-5; 8 bases fit TRBD1. Germline loops: CDR1 SGHTA, CDR2 FQGNSA. This CDR3 has 18 residues. With 5 bases clipped from V and 1 base from J, the junction kept 13 bases outside the gene matches. In DNA form, the CDR3 reads TGTGCCAGCAGCCGCGGAGACAGGGGAATAGGAAGCAATCAGCCCCAGCATTTT. Protein product: CASSRGDRGIGSNQPQHF.

The chain uses TRBV5-1 and TRBJ1-1; 8 nucleotides agree with TRBD1. This CDR3 is 14 amino acids long. The junction had 5 bases not matched to a gene; V was cut back by 3 bases and J by 4 bases. Germline V CDR1 and CDR2: SGHRS, YFSETQ. The CDR3 region is CASSWTGSGTEAFF. The CDR3 DNA reads TGCGCCAGCAGCTGGACAGGGTCGGGCACTGAAGCTTTCTTT. Full variable domain (remainder filled in from reference TRBV5-1 and TRBJ1-1): KAGVTQTPRYLIKTRGQQVTLSCSPISGHRSVSWYQQTPGQGLQFLFEYFSETQRNKGNFPGRFSGRQFSNSRSEMNVSTLELGDSALYLCASSWTGSGTEAFFGQGTRLTVV.

The gene calls are TRBV11-2 and TRBJ1-2; TRBD1 agrees at 11 bases. CDR3 length: 17 residues. Trimming took 5 bases from V and 3 from J; bases not matched to a gene: 11. Germline loops: CDR1 SGHAT, CDR2 FQNNGV. This CDR3 reads CASSNLRTGGLHYGYTF. The CDR3 DNA is TGTGCCAGCAGCAACCTGAGGACAGGGGGCCTTCACTATGGCTACACCTTC.

This clone was picked up one time. The chain joins TRBV18 to TRBJ2-7; TRBD1 might be the D (5 bases). Germline CDR1 and CDR2: KGHSH and LQKENI. Trimming removed 2 bases from V and 2 bases from J, with 7 bases in between. The CDR3 is 13 amino acids. CDR3 residues: CASSPGAAYEQYV. CDR3 bases: TGTGCCAGCTCACCAGGGGCAGCCTACGAGCAGTACGTC.

This sequence joins TRBV9 and TRBJ1-1; weak D call: TRBD1 (5 bases). The V and J ends lost 4 bases and 1 base respectively, with 11 bases between them. Germline lookup yields CDR1 SGDLS and CDR2 YYNGEE. The CDR3 is 14 residues long. The CDR3 spells CASSPGSGNTEAFF. The DNA for the CDR3 is TGTGCCAGCAGCCCAGGGTCCGGGAACACTGAAGCTTTCTTT.

This chain joins TRBV5-1 and TRBJ1-1, with D perhaps TRBD1 (5 bases). Trimming took off 1 base at V and 6 bases at J, with 10 bases between the two ends. The CDR3 is 13 amino acids. CDR1 SGHRS and CDR2 YFSETQ come from the germline V gene. Written as DNA, the CDR3 is TGCGCCAGCAGCTTGTGGCAGGGCTCTGAAGCTTTCTTT. It codes for CASSLWQGSEAFF.

The chain carries TRBV5-4 and TRBJ2-2; 11 bases fit TRBD1. The V gene end was trimmed by 4 bases and the J gene end by 4 bases; junction bases not matched to a gene: 6. Germline values: CDR1 SGHNT, CDR2 YYREEE (reference sequence). This CDR3 region has 16 residues. CDR3 loop: CASSPDRGRATGELFF. The CDR3 DNA sequence: TGTGCCAGCAGCCCGGACAGGGGGCGCGCCACCGGGGAGCTGTTTTTT.

The chain uses TRBV9 and TRBJ2-3; the match to TRBD2 covers 11 bases. The germline gives CDR1 SGDLS, CDR2 YYNGEE. The length of the CDR3 is 17 residues. V trimming: 4 bases; J trimming: 6 bases; junction bases outside the gene matches: 13. The CDR3: CASSPVAGGPSVDTQYF. For the CDR3, the DNA is TGTGCCAGCAGCCCAGTAGCGGGAGGGCCTTCTGTCGATACGCAGTATTTT.